The 14 T cell receptor beta chains below were found in one sample sequenced in a study of T cell changes during pregnancy in multiple sclerosis. Here immunoSEQ multiplex PCR was the method, and the copy in TCRdb shows in-frame clones only, minus some. The sample gives about 28,000 clones, about nine tenths of which show up once; approximately 0.6% is in the top ten. The material sequenced was CD4+ T cells from peripheral blood mononuclear cells, taken in the first trimester of pregnancy. All receptors derive from a female donor in good health, enrolled as a control in a pregnancy study.

This clone was counted between two and nine times. The chain employs TRBV4-2 and TRBJ2-5, with 9 positions matching TRBD2. V was pared by 1 base and J by 5 bases, with 8 bases of the junction left unmatched. Per germline, CDR1 LGHNA and CDR2 YNFKEQ. The CDR3 has 16 residues. The CDR3 bases are TGTGCCAGCAGCCAAGGAGGTAGCGGGAGAGGGGAGACCCAGTACTTC. It is translated as CASSQGGSGRGETQYF.

The CDR3 loop is CASSPRDRTRYNEQFF. The CDR3 region has the DNA TGTGCCAGCTCACCAAGGGACAGGACAAGATACAATGAGCAGTTCTTC. The chain employs TRBV18 and TRBJ2-1; 8 nucleotides align to TRBD1. Germline CDR1 reads KGHSH; CDR2 reads LQKENI. J gave up 4 bases and V 2 bases, and 7 bases lay outside the gene matches. The CDR3 runs to 16 residues.

This clone was seen just once. This chain links TRBV28 with TRBJ2-2; D unresolved. CDR3 size: 12 residues. V lost 6 bases and J 9 bases, leaving 11 bases between the germline ends. CDR1 MDHEN and CDR2 SYDVKM come from the germline V gene. The chain's CDR3 is CASRTTFRELFF. The CDR3 DNA reads as TGTGCCAGCAGAACGACTTTCCGGGAGCTGTTTTTT.

The V gene is TRBV18, the J gene TRBJ1-3; unclear D gene. The CDR3 has 14 residues. CDR1 and CDR2 from the germline V gene are KGHSH and LQKENI. V was pared by 3 bases and J by 2 bases, with 8 bases between. The CDR3 spells CASSPLEAGNTIYF. CDR3 sequence (DNA): TGTGCCAGCTCACCCTTAGAAGCTGGAAACACCATATATTTT. Using reference TRBV18 and TRBJ1-3 for the parts outside the CDR3, the full variable domain is NAGVMQNPRHLVRRRGQEARLRCSPMKGHSHVYWYRQLPEEGLKFMVYLQKENIIDESGMPKERFSAEFPKEGPSILRIQQVVRGDSAAYFCASSPLEAGNTIYFGEGSWLTVV.

The rearrangement uses TRBV6-1 and TRBJ1-1; 7 bases line up with TRBD1. Germline V lookup: CDR1 MNHNS, CDR2 SASEGT. The J segment lost 3 bases and the V segment lost 6 bases, leaving 10 bases of the junction unmatched. This CDR3 contains 15 residues. This CDR3 reads CASSYNRGKDTEAFF. Here the CDR3 DNA reads TGTGCCAGCAGCTATAACAGGGGTAAGGACACTGAAGCTTTCTTT.

This CDR3 is CASSSRRGGVYGYTF. For the CDR3, the DNA is TGTGCCAGCAGTTCCCGGAGGGGGGGCGTCTATGGCTACACCTTC. This chain connects TRBV6-5 to TRBJ1-2; tentative D call: TRBD1 (6 bases). CDR3 length: 15 residues. The germline CDR1 and CDR2 sequences are MNHEY and SVGAGI. Trimming stripped 4 bases from V and 4 bases from J, with 16 bases between.

The chain has TRBV2 and TRBJ2-2, with 7 nucleotides matching TRBD1. Germline V CDR1 and CDR2: SNHLY, FYNNEI. V shed 6 bases and J 10 bases; nucleotides not matched to a gene: 11. This CDR3 has 14 amino acids. In DNA form, the CDR3 reads TGTGCCAGCAGCTGGGACAGTCCGCTCGTGGAGCTGTTTTTT. Encoded protein: CASSWDSPLVELFF.

The rearrangement uses TRBV11-1 and TRBJ2-2; D is unclear. Germline V gene data show CDR1 as SGHAT and CDR2 as FQDESV (reference sequence). The CDR3 is 14 residues long. The V gene lost 0 bases and the J gene lost 3 bases, with 5 bases spanning the gap. The CDR3 sequence is CASSLALDTGELFF. The CDR3 DNA follows: TGTGCCAGCAGCTTAGCATTAGACACCGGGGAGCTGTTTTTT.

The chain carries TRBV7-2 and TRBJ1-2, with 10 bases fitting TRBD1. Germline lookup yields CDR1 SGHTA and CDR2 FQGNSA. The CDR3 sequence is 15 residues long. The V segment lost 5 bases and the J segment 0 bases; nucleotides outside the gene matches: 3. The CDR3 DNA follows: TGTGCCAGCAGCCAGGACAGGGGGGCTAACTATGGCTACACCTTC. Residues: CASSQDRGANYGYTF.

The chain combines TRBV5-1 with TRBJ2-3; D is possibly TRBD1 (6 bases). The CDR3 extends over 15 amino acids. Germline V gene data show CDR1 as SGHRS and CDR2 as YFSETQ. The V end was cut by 0 bases, the J end by 4 bases, with 12 bases between. CDR3 in amino acids: CASSLGTEGADTQYF. The DNA for the CDR3 is TGCGCCAGCAGCTTGGGAACCGAGGGGGCAGATACGCAGTATTTT.

The genes are TRBV7-2 and TRBJ2-1; 11 nucleotides match TRBD2. The CDR3 has 16 amino acids. J gave up 6 bases and V 4 bases, and 8 bases lay outside the gene matches. Per germline, CDR1 SGHTA and CDR2 FQGNSA. CDR3: CASSWDSGRAGNEQFF. Written as DNA, the CDR3 is TGTGCCAGCAGCTGGGATAGCGGGAGGGCTGGCAATGAGCAGTTCTTC. The complete variable domain, with remaining parts taken from reference TRBV7-2 and TRBJ2-1, reads GAGVSQSPSNKVTEKGKDVELRCDPISGHTALYWYRQSLGQGLEFLIYFQGNSAPDKSGLPSDRFSAERTGGSVSTLTIQRTQQEDSAVYLCASSWDSGRAGNEQFFGPGTRLTVL.

The chain carries TRBV6-6 and TRBJ2-5, with D tentatively TRBD1 (6 bases). V was shortened by 5 bases and J by 5 bases, with 18 bases between the two germline ends. CDR3 length: 15 amino acids. CDR1 is MNHNY, CDR2 SVGAGI, per germline (reference sequence). The CDR3 here is CASSDRDMGRETQYF. For the CDR3, the DNA is TGTGCCAGCAGTGACCGGGACATGGGACGGGAGACCCAGTACTTC.

This clone was detected only once. This chain joins TRBV7-2 and TRBJ2-1, with a tentative D call TRBD2 (6 bases). Germline V gene lookup returns CDR1 SGHTA and CDR2 FQGNSA. This CDR3 region has 15 residues. V shed 1 base and J shed 4 bases, with 11 bases lying between them. This chain's CDR3 is CASSLGLEGYNEQFF. The CDR3 DNA follows: TGTGCCAGCAGCTTAGGACTGGAGGGGTACAATGAGCAGTTCTTC.

This clone was recorded a few times. V usage is TRBV6-1 and J usage is TRBJ2-5, with 9 bases that match TRBD2. Trimming removed 4 bases from V and 2 bases from J; junction bases left unmatched: 8. The CDR3 totals 16 residues. Germline CDR1 and CDR2: MNHNS and SASEGT. The CDR3 DNA reads as TGTGCCAGCAGTGGACTAGCGGAACCTCTTCAAGAGACCCAGTACTTC. This codes for CASSGLAEPLQETQYF.